This T cell receptor beta chain is from a study of T cell responses to AZD1222 COVID-19 vaccine. This table comes from immunoSEQ multiplex PCR, and its TCRdb copy is limited to in-frame clones, with some not included. The sample has roughly 80,000 clones; just over 90% are singletons. In the case of this clone: The antigen is undetermined.

Overall study findings and caveats: After the peak T cell response, and only then, were repertoires sampled. CD4 TCRs associated with vaccination spanned spike, dominating at 160-218 and 743-854. Elevations in Spike-specific TCR breadth and depth followed administration of two AZD1222 doses. Clonal diversity was possibly underestimated, and the donors were mostly white British, with more females.

This specimen consisted of peripheral blood, obtained on day 0 of AZD1222 vaccination. The source is an adult in good health.

The CDR3 loop reads CASSPTSGSSYNEQFF. CDR3 in DNA: TGCGCCAGCAGCCCGACTAGCGGGAGCTCCTACAATGAGCAGTTCTTC. The gene calls are TRBV5-1 and TRBJ2-1; 12 bases align to TRBD2. Per germline, CDR1 SGHRS and CDR2 YFSETQ. J was trimmed by 0 bases and V by 4 bases; bases with no gene match: 2. CDR3 size: 16 residues.